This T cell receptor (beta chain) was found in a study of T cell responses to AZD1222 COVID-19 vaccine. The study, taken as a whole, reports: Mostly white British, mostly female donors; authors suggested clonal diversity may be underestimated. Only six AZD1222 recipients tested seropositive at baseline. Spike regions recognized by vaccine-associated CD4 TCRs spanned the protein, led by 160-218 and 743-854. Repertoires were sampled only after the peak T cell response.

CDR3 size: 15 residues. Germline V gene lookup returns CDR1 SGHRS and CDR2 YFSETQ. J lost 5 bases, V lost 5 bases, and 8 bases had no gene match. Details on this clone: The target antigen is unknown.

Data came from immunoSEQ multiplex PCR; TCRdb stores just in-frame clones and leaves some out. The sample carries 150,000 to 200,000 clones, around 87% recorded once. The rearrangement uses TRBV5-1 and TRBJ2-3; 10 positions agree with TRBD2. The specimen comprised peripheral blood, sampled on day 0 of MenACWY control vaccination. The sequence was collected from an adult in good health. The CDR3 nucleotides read TGCGCCAGCAGGATGGGGACTAGCGAGGGAGATACGCAGTATTTT. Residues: CASRMGTSEGDTQYF.